These 10 T cell receptor beta chains came from one sample sequenced in a study of T cell responses to AZD1222 COVID-19 vaccine. TCRdb keeps only in-frame clones here, not all; method: immunoSEQ multiplex PCR. The table lists about 150,000 clones, over 90% of them singletons. This sample comprised peripheral blood, obtained 28 days after the second AZD1222 dose. Source of these receptors: an adult who received the AZD1222 COVID-19 vaccine.

This clone was observed once. The chain employs TRBV6-5 and TRBJ1-1, with D tentatively TRBD1 (5 bases). Germline CDR1 and CDR2: MNHEY and SVGAGI. Trimming pared 6 bases from V and 4 bases from J, leaving 12 bases between. This CDR3 comprises 13 residues. The CDR3 DNA reads TGTGCCAGCAGGGACACGATGGGCACTGAAGCTTTCTTT. Protein sequence: CASRDTMGTEAFF.

The rearrangement uses TRBV24-1 and TRBJ2-1; D not resolved. Germline V gene lookup returns CDR1 KGHDR and CDR2 SFDVKD. Trimming took off 3 bases at V and 8 bases at J, with 19 bases between the two ends. This CDR3 is 16 amino acids long. The CDR3 reads CATSDPRRLLGDEQFF. The CDR3 bases are TGTGCCACCAGTGATCCAAGACGTCTTTTGGGCGATGAGCAGTTCTTC.

This clone occurred once. V and J are TRBV5-8 and TRBJ2-3, with D unresolved. The CDR3 extends over 15 amino acids. Deletions cut 0 bases from V and 0 bases from J, with 8 bases between. Germline loops: CDR1 SGHTS, CDR2 YDEGEE. CDR3 nucleotides: TGTGCCAGCAGCTTGGCCCAGGTCAGCACAGATACGCAGTATTTT. Translating gives CASSLAQVSTDTQYF.

The chain links TRBV6-5 to TRBJ1-5; TRBD1 is a possible D gene (5 bases). The CDR3 has 14 amino acids. Germline CDR1 reads MNHEY; CDR2 reads SVGAGI. Trimming cost V 6 bases and J 3 bases, with 12 bases left between them. The CDR3 nucleotides are TGTGCCAGCAGACCCTCCGGGACCAATCAGCCCCAGCATTTT. Protein sequence: CASRPSGTNQPQHF.

The V call is TRBV7-9, the J call TRBJ2-2, with a tentative D call TRBD1 (6 bases). Trimming took 5 bases from V and 1 from J, leaving 14 bases between them. The CDR3 is 16 amino acids. CDR1 SEHNR and CDR2 FQNEAQ come from the germline V gene (reference sequence). The CDR3 DNA is TGTGCCAGCAGCCCACCACAGGGATTGAACACCGGGGAGCTGTTTTTT. Translated, it gives CASSPPQGLNTGELFF.

V usage is TRBV3-1 (or the pseudogene TRBV3-2) and J usage is TRBJ2-7, with a weak D call TRBD2 (7 bases). CDR3 length: 16 residues. Germline CDR1 LGHDT, CDR2 YNNKEL (reference sequence). Trimming pared 1 base from V and 6 bases from J, leaving 19 bases between. Here the CDR3 reads CASSQVLGGGLAEQYF. CDR3 coding DNA: TGTGCCAGCAGCCAAGTTCTTGGGGGGGGGCTGGCCGAGCAGTACTTC.

The chain carries TRBV18 and TRBJ1-4, with D perhaps TRBD1 (5 bases). CDR3 length: 14 residues. The germline gives CDR1 KGHSH, CDR2 LQKENI. The germline V and J ends were trimmed by 6 bases and 8 bases, with 16 bases remaining between them. The CDR3 here is CASSHRGGDEKLFF. DNA for the CDR3: TGTGCCAGCTCGCACCGTGGGGGAGACGAAAAACTGTTTTTT.

The chain uses TRBV28 and TRBJ2-7; 12 bases are a match to TRBD2. With 4 bases clipped from V and 1 base from J, the junction kept 2 bases outside the gene matches. Germline V lookup: CDR1 MDHEN, CDR2 SYDVKM. The CDR3 has 15 amino acids. The CDR3 DNA follows: TGTGCCAGCAGTTCTGGACTAGCGGGATCCTACGAGCAGTACTTC. This encodes CASSSGLAGSYEQYF.

The rearrangement uses TRBV5-5 and TRBJ1-2, with 10 bases lining up with TRBD1. The CDR3 contains 15 residues. J was trimmed by 6 bases and V by 1 base; bases with no gene match: 6. Germline CDR1 is SGHKS and CDR2 is YYEKEE (reference sequence). The CDR3 DNA follows: TGTGCCAGCAGCTTGTTTCTGGGACAGGGGCATGGCTACACCTTC. Translating gives CASSLFLGQGHGYTF.

The V gene is TRBV12-5, the J gene TRBJ1-4, with TRBD1 matching 9 bases. CDR1 is LGHNT, CDR2 FRNRAP, per germline. This CDR3 spans 16 amino acids. After removal of 1 base from V and 2 bases from J, the junction contained 2 bases not matched to a gene. DNA of the CDR3: TGTGCTAGTGGTTTGGACAGGGGGCAGACTAATGAAAAACTGTTTTTT. Translated: CASGLDRGQTNEKLFF.